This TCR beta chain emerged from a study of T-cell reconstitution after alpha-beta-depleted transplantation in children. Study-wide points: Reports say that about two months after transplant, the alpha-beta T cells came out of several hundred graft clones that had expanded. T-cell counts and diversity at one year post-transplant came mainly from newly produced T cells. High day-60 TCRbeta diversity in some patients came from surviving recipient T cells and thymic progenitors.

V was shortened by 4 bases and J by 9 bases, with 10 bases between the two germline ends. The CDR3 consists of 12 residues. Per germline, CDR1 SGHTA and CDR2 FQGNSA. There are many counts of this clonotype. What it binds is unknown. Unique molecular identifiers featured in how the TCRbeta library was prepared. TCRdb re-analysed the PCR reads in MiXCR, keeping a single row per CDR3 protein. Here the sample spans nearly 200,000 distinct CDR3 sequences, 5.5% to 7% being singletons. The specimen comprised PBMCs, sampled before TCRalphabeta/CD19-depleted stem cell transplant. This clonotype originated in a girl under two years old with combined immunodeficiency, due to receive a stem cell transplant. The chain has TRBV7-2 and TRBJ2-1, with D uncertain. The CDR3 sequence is CASSWTRFEQFF. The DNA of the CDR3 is TGTGCCAGCAGCTGGACCCGCTTTGAGCAGTTCTTC. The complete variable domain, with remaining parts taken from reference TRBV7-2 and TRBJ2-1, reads GAGVSQSPSNKVTEKGKDVELRCDPISGHTALYWYRQSLGQGLEFLIYFQGNSAPDKSGLPSDRFSAERTGGSVSTLTIQRTQQEDSAVYLCASSWTRFEQFFGPGTRLTVL.